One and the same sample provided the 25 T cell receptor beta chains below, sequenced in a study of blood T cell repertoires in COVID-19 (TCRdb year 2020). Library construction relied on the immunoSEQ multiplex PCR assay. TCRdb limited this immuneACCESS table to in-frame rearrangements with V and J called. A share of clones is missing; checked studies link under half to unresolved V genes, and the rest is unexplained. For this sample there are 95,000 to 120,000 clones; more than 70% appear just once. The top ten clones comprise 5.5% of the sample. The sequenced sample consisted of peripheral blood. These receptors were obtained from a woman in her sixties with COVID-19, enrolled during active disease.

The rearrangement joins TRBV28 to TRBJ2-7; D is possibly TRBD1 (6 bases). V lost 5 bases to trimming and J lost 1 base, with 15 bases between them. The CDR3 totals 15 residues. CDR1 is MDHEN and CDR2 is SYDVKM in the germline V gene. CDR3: CASSPWVTGSYEQYF. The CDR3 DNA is TGTGCCAGCAGTCCATGGGTGACAGGATCCTACGAGCAGTACTTC.

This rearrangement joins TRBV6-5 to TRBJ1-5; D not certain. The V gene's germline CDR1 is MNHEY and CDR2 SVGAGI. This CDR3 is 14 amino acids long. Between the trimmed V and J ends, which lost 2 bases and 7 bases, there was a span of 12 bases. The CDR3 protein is CASSYRGVGQPQHF. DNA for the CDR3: TGTGCCAGCAGTTACCGCGGGGTAGGACAGCCCCAGCATTTT.

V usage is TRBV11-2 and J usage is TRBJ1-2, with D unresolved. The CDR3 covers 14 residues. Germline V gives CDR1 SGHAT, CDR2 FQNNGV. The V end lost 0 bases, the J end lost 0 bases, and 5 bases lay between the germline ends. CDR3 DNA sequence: TGTGCCAGCAGCTTAGATCCGTCTAACTATGGCTACACCTTC. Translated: CASSLDPSNYGYTF.

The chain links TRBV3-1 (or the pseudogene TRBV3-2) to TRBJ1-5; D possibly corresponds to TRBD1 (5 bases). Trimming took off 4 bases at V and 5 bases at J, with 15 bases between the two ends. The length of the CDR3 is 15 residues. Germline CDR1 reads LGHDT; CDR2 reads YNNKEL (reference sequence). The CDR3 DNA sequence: TGTGCCAGCAGCCCTCGGACCGGGGGGGATCAGCCCCAGCATTTT. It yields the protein CASSPRTGGDQPQHF.

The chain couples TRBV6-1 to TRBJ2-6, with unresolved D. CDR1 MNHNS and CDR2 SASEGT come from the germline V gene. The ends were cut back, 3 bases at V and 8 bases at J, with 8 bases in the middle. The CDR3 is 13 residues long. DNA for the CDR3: TGTGCCAGCAGTGAGAGTTCGCCCAACGTCCTGACTTTC. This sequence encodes CASSESSPNVLTF.

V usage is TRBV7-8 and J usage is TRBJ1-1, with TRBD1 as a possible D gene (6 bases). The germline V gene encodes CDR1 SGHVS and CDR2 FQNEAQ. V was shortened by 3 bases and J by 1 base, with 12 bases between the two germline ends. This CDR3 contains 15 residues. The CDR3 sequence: CASSLGGLTNTEAFF. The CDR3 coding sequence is TGTGCCAGCAGCTTGGGGGGGCTGACGAACACTGAAGCTTTCTTT.

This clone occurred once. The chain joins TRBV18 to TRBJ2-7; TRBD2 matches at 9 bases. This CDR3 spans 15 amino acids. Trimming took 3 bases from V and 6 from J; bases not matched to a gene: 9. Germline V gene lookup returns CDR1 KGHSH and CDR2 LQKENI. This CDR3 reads CASSPRGSGGFEQYF. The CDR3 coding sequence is TGTGCCAGCTCACCCCGGGGTAGCGGGGGCTTCGAGCAGTACTTC. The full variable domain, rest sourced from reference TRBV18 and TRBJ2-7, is NAGVMQNPRHLVRRRGQEARLRCSPMKGHSHVYWYRQLPEEGLKFMVYLQKENIIDESGMPKERFSAEFPKEGPSILRIQQVVRGDSAAYFCASSPRGSGGFEQYFGPGTRLTVT.

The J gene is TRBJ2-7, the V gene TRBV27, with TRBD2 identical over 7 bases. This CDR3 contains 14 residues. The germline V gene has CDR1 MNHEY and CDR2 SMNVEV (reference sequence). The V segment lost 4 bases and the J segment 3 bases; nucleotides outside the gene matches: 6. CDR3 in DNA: TGTGCCAGCAGTTGGGGGGGAGGCGACTACGAGCAGTACTTC. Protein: CASSWGGGDYEQYF.

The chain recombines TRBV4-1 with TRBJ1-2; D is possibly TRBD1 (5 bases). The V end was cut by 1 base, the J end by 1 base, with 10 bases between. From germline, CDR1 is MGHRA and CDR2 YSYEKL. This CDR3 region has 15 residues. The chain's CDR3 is CASSQARGINYGYTF. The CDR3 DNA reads TGCGCCAGCAGCCAAGCAAGGGGAATTAACTATGGCTACACCTTC.

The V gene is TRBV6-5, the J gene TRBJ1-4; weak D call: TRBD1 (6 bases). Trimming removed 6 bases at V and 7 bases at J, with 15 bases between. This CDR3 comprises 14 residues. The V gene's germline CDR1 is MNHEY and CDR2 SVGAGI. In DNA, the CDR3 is TGTGCCAGCAGCACAACAGGGTATCGTGAAAAACTGTTTTTT. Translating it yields CASSTTGYREKLFF.

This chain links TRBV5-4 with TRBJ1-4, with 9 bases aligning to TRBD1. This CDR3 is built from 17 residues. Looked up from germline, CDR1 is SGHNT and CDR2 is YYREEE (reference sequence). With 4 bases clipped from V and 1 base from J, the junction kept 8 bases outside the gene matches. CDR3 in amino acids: CASSMGQGLLTNEKLFF. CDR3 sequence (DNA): TGTGCCAGCAGCATGGGACAGGGCCTTTTAACTAATGAAAAACTGTTTTTT.

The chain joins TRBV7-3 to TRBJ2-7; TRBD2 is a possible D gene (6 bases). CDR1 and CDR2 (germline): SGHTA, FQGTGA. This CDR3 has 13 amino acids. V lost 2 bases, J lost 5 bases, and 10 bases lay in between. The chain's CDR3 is CASSLLGEDEQYF. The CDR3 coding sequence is TGTGCCAGCAGCTTATTAGGGGAGGACGAGCAGTACTTC. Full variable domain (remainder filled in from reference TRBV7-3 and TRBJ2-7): GAGVSQTPSNKVTEKGKYVELRCDPISGHTALYWYRQSLGQGPEFLIYFQGTGAADDSGLPNDRFFAVRPEGSVSTLKIQRTERGDSAVYLCASSLLGEDEQYFGPGTRLTVT.

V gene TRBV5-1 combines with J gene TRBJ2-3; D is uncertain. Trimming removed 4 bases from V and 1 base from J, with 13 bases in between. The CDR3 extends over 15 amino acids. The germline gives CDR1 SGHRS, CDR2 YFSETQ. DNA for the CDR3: TGCGCCAGCAGCCTGGAGATGCGTGGCACAGATACGCAGTATTTT. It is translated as CASSLEMRGTDTQYF.

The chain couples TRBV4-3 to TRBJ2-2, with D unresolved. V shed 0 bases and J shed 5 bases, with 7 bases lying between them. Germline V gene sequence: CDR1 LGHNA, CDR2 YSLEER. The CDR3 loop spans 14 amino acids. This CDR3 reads CASSQDFHTGELFF. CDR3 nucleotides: TGCGCCAGCAGCCAAGATTTTCATACCGGGGAGCTGTTTTTT.

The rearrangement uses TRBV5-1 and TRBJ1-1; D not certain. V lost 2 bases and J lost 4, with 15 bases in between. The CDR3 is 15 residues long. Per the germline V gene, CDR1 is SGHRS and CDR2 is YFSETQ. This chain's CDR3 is CASSFLSGSSTEAFF. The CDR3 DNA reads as TGCGCCAGCAGCTTTCTATCGGGGTCGTCCACTGAAGCTTTCTTT.

In DNA, the CDR3 is TGTGCCAGCAGCTTGTTGGACAGGGGTGCTGAAGCTTTCTTT. Its translation is CASSLLDRGAEAFF. V gene TRBV5-8 combines with J gene TRBJ1-1; 9 bases are a match to TRBD1. J gave up 6 bases and V 1 base, and 4 bases lay outside the gene matches. This CDR3 is 14 amino acids long. Germline V lookup: CDR1 SGHTS, CDR2 YDEGEE.

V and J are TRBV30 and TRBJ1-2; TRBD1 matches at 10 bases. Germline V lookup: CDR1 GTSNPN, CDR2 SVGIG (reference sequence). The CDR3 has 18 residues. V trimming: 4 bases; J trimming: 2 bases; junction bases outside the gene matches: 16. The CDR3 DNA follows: TGTGCCTGGACCCTCCGCGCCAAGGACAGGGGGGCGAACTATGGCTACACCTTC. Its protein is CAWTLRAKDRGANYGYTF. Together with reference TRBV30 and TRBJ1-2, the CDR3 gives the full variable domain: SQTIHQWPATLVQPVGSPLSLECTVEGTSNPNLYWYRQAAGRGLQLLFYSVGIGQISSEVPQNLSASRPQDRQFILSSKKLLLSDSGFYLCAWTLRAKDRGANYGYTFGSGTRLTVV.

In nucleotides, the CDR3 is TGTGCCAGCAGTGCCGGGACTAGCGGCGGGGAGCTGTTTTTT. This encodes CASSAGTSGGELFF. The J gene is TRBJ2-2, the V gene TRBV6-4; 11 positions agree with TRBD2. V shed 4 bases and J 7 bases; nucleotides not matched to a gene: 2. CDR3 size: 14 residues. CDR1 and CDR2 (germline): MRHNA, SNTAGT.

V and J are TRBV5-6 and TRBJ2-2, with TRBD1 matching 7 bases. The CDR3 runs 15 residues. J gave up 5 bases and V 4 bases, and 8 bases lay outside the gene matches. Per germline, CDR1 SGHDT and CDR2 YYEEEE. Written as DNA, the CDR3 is TGTGCCAGCAGCCCGACAGGGTTAGAGACCGGGGAGCTGTTTTTT. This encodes CASSPTGLETGELFF.

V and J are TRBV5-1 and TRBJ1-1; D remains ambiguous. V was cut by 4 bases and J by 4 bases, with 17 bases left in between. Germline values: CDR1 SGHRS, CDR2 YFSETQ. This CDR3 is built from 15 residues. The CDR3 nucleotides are TGCGCCAGCAGCCCAGGAGGCAGCGTGCCCACTGAAGCTTTCTTT. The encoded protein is CASSPGGSVPTEAFF.

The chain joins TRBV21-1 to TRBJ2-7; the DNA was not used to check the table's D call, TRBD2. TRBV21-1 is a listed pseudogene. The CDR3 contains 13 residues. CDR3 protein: CASSKREGYEQYF. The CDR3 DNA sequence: TGTGCCAGCAGCAAGAGGGAGGGGTACGAGCAGTACTTC.

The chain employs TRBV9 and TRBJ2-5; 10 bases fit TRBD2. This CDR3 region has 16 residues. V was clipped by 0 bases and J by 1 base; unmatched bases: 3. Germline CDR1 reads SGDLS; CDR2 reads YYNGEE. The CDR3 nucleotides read TGTGCCAGCAGCGTAGCGGCTAGCGGGGGCCAAGAGACCCAGTACTTC. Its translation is CASSVAASGGQETQYF. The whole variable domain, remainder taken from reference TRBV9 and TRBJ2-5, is DSGVTQTPKHLITATGQRVTLRCSPRSGDLSVYWYQQSLDQGLQFLIQYYNGEERAKGNILERFSAQQFPDLHSELNLSSLELGDSALYFCASSVAASGGQETQYFGPGTRLLVL.

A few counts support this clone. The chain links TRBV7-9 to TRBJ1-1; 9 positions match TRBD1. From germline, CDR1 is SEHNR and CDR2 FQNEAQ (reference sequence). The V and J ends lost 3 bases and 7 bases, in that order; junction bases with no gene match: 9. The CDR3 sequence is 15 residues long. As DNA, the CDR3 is TGTGCCAGCAGCTTTACAGGGGGCTCTGGGGATGAAGCTTTCTTT. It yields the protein CASSFTGGSGDEAFF.

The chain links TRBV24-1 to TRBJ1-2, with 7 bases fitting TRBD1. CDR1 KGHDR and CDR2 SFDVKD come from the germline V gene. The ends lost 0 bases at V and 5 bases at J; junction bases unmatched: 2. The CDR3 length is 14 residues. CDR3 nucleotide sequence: TGTGCCACCAGTGATTTGGGGACAGATTATGGCTACACCTTC. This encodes CATSDLGTDYGYTF.

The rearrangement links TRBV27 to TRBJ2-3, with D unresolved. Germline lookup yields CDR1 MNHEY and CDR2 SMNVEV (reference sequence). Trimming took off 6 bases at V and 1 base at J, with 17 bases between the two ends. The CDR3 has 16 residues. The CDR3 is CASSLNSFWGTDTQYF. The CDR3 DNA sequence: TGTGCCAGCAGCTTAAATAGCTTTTGGGGCACAGATACGCAGTATTTT.